The 2 T cell receptor beta chains reported below all come from one sample, sequenced in a study of tumor-infiltrating lymphocytes in oesophageal squamous cell carcinoma. Each CDR3 protein is one row after TCRdb ran MiXCR on the PCR reads. Here the sample spans 15,000 to 20,000 distinct CDR3 sequences, over 40% being singletons. The sequenced material came from esophageal tumor tissue. These receptors came from a male donor with esophageal squamous cell carcinoma.

The chain uses TRBV7-6 and TRBJ2-5, with unresolved D. The V and J ends lost 3 bases and 2 bases respectively, with 7 bases between them. Germline CDR1 reads SGHVS; CDR2 reads FNYEAQ. The CDR3 extends over 13 amino acids. The CDR3 DNA reads TGTGCCAGCAGCTTTCGGCAGCAAGAGACCCAGTACTTC. Its translation: CASSFRQQETQYF.

V and J are TRBV2 and TRBJ2-5, with a tentative D call TRBD2 (6 bases). Germline CDR1 reads SNHLY; CDR2 reads FYNNEI. CDR3 length equals 13 residues. V lost 6 bases and J lost 8, with 16 bases in between. The CDR3 nucleotides are TGTGCCAGCAGCTTAAAAGGGACTTCCACCCAGTACTTC. As protein: CASSLKGTSTQYF. The full variable domain, rest sourced from reference TRBV2 and TRBJ2-5, is EPEVTQTPSHQVTQMGQEVILRCVPISNHLYFYWYRQILGQKVEFLVSFYNNEISEKSEIFDDQFSVERPDGSNFTLKIRSTKLEDSAMYFCASSLKGTSTQYFGPGTRLLVL.